Below are 24 T cell receptor beta chains sequenced from a single sample in a study of CD8+CD57+ T cells in acquired aplastic anemia. In patients chosen for sequencing, flow cytometry had shown CD8+CD57+ cell expansion. Profiling of TCR beta VDJ combinations and CDR3 sequences used genomic DNA as template. Using its own MiXCR run on the reads, TCRdb lists one record per CDR3 protein. Here the sample spans about 470,000 distinct CDR3 sequences, roughly a third being singletons. Source material: sorted CD4+, CD8+, or CD8+CD57+ T cells (not recorded which) from PBMCs. Receptors originate from a human donor with aplastic anemia.

This clonotype was found many times. The rearrangement joins TRBV5-6 to TRBJ1-2; maybe TRBD1 (6 bases). V was pared by 4 bases and J by 4 bases, with 11 bases between. CDR1 and CDR2 (germline): SGHDT, YYEEEE. This CDR3 contains 13 residues. The CDR3 DNA reads TGTGCCAGCAGCCGCGGACAGTTCTATGGCTACACCTTC. Its translation: CASSRGQFYGYTF.

As to this clonotype: This may arise from a read error, as a much more abundant clone is one base away. The chain couples TRBV11-2 to TRBJ2-1; 10 positions agree with TRBD2. Germline V gene sequence: CDR1 SGHAT, CDR2 FQNNGV. CDR3 length: 15 residues. The CDR3 spells CASSPTGTSVNGQFF. As DNA, the CDR3 is TGTGCCAGCAGCCCCACCGGGACTAGCGTAAATGGGCAGTTCTTC.

A few counts support this clonotype. This chain links TRBV9 with TRBJ1-1, with 7 bases aligning to TRBD1. This CDR3 is 13 amino acids long. Per the germline V gene, CDR1 is SGDLS and CDR2 is YYNGEE. V lost 7 bases to trimming and J lost 3 bases; unmatched junction nucleotides: 6. CDR3 sequence: CASGRQGYTEAFF. The CDR3 nucleotides are TGTGCCAGCGGCAGACAGGGTTACACTGAAGCTTTCTTT.

This sequence joins TRBV7-3 and TRBJ1-2; D is perhaps TRBD1 (5 bases). The germline CDR1 and CDR2 sequences are SGHTA and FQGTGA. Trimming pared 7 bases from V and 4 bases from J, leaving 19 bases between. The CDR3 is 15 residues long. CDR3 residues: CASTWGWRVSYGYTF. The CDR3 DNA sequence: TGTGCCAGCACCTGGGGGTGGAGGGTTAGCTATGGCTACACCTTC.

This clonotype was observed at least ten times. The gene calls are TRBV9 and TRBJ2-3, with D tentatively TRBD1 (5 bases). Trimming stripped 0 bases from V and 2 bases from J, with 10 bases between. The CDR3 spans 15 residues. Germline V lookup: CDR1 SGDLS, CDR2 YYNGEE. CDR3 region: CASSVGQPPTDTQYF. The DNA for the CDR3 is TGTGCCAGCAGCGTAGGACAGCCGCCCACAGATACGCAGTATTTT.

This chain links TRBV2 with TRBJ1-6, with 7 bases lining up with TRBD1. V gave up 6 bases and J gave up 7 bases; unmatched junction bases: 9. Germline V CDR1 and CDR2: SNHLY, FYNNEI. The CDR3 has 15 residues. The CDR3 nucleotides read TGTGCCAGCAGGGGTTCAAGGGGGCGGAATTCACCCCTCCACTTT. It translates to CASRGSRGRNSPLHF.

Regarding this clonotype: This clone may be a read error of a much larger clone one base away. The chain joins TRBV25-1 to TRBJ1-3, with a tentative D call TRBD1 (6 bases). Trimming removed 8 bases from V and 0 bases from J, with 11 bases in between. Germline V CDR1 and CDR2: MGHDK, SYGVNS. The CDR3 length is 14 residues. Here the CDR3 DNA reads TGTGCCAGCGGAGGGGGTGCCTCTGGAAACACCATATATTTT. Its translation: CASGGGASGNTIYF.

CDR3 DNA: TGCGCCAGCAGCCAACTCGGGACTAGCGGGGGGATGGGCGAGACCCAGTACTTC. Translation: CASSQLGTSGGMGETQYF. The V and J genes are TRBV4-3 and TRBJ2-5; 15 bases fit TRBD2. Looked up from germline, CDR1 is LGHNA and CDR2 is YSLEER. The ends lost 2 bases at V and 5 bases at J; junction bases unmatched: 9. This CDR3 region has 18 residues.

This clonotype was counted only a few times. V usage is TRBV24-1 and J usage is TRBJ1-6, with a weak D call TRBD1 (5 bases). V was trimmed by 9 bases and J by 5 bases, leaving 22 bases between them. The CDR3 runs to 17 residues. Germline V lookup: CDR1 KGHDR, CDR2 SFDVKD. CDR3 region: CATYLRAGTDNNSPLHF. CDR3 DNA sequence: TGTGCCACCTACCTAAGGGCGGGGACGGACAATAATTCACCCCTCCACTTT.

V gene TRBV11-2 combines with J gene TRBJ2-3, with a weak D call TRBD1 (6 bases). CDR3 length: 15 residues. The germline V gene has CDR1 SGHAT and CDR2 FQNNGV. V lost 5 bases to trimming and J lost 1 base, with 13 bases between them. The CDR3 reads CASSPQGRRTDTQYF. In nucleotides, the CDR3 is TGTGCCAGCAGCCCACAGGGCCGACGCACAGATACGCAGTATTTT.

The chain has TRBV7-3 and TRBJ2-3, with D hard to call. Germline CDR1 SGHTA, CDR2 FQGTGA. The CDR3 extends over 14 amino acids. The V gene lost 5 bases and the J gene lost 4 bases, with 13 bases spanning the gap. The CDR3 protein is CASSDKKGADTQYF. The CDR3 DNA follows: TGTGCCAGCAGCGACAAGAAAGGTGCAGATACGCAGTATTTT.

This rearrangement joins TRBV5-1 to TRBJ2-1; D gene uncertain. Germline lookup yields CDR1 SGHRS and CDR2 YFSETQ. Trimming removed 3 bases from V and 0 bases from J, with 10 bases in between. CDR3 length: 15 amino acids. DNA of the CDR3: TGCGCCAGCAGCTCAGGCGCCAGCTCCTACAATGAGCAGTTCTTC. Translating it yields CASSSGASSYNEQFF.

This chain joins TRBV14 and TRBJ2-6; 7 positions match TRBD1. V gave up 4 bases and J gave up 2 bases; unmatched junction bases: 20. The CDR3 extends over 21 amino acids. Germline CDR1 is SGHDN and CDR2 is FVKESK. Written as DNA, the CDR3 is TGTGCCAGCAGCCCGAGCCCCGACAGGGTAGGGATCGCGGCTGGGGCCAACGTCCTGACTTTC. Its translation is CASSPSPDRVGIAAGANVLTF.

The chain combines TRBV7-9 with TRBJ2-3; D uncertain. Looked up from germline, CDR1 is SEHNR and CDR2 is FQNEAQ (reference sequence). Trimming pared 1 base from V and 10 bases from J, leaving 9 bases between. This CDR3 is built from 12 residues. In DNA form, the CDR3 reads TGTGCCAGCAGCTTAGGGCAGGATCCGCAGTATTTT. Amino acid sequence: CASSLGQDPQYF.

This clonotype was counted many times. The chain employs TRBV7-8 and TRBJ1-1, with a tentative D call TRBD1 (6 bases). From germline, CDR1 is SGHVS and CDR2 FQNEAQ. V lost 2 bases to trimming and J lost 4 bases, with 11 bases between them. This CDR3 spans 14 amino acids. The CDR3 DNA sequence: TGTGCCAGCAGCTTACTACAAGGGGGCACTGAAGCTTTCTTT. It is translated as CASSLLQGGTEAFF.

The J gene is TRBJ2-3, the V gene TRBV9; TRBD2 agrees at 9 bases. J lost 0 bases, V lost 5 bases, and 4 bases had no gene match. The germline V gene has CDR1 SGDLS and CDR2 YYNGEE. This CDR3 is 15 amino acids long. In DNA form, the CDR3 reads TGTGCCAGCAGTTGGCTAGCGGGGAGCACAGATACGCAGTATTTT. It is translated as CASSWLAGSTDTQYF.

This clonotype was counted at least ten times. The J gene is TRBJ1-5, the V gene TRBV7-8; 7 bases align to TRBD1. The CDR3 sequence is 16 residues long. Germline CDR1 and CDR2: SGHVS and FQNEAQ. J gave up 4 bases and V 1 base, and 7 bases lay outside the gene matches. CDR3 in amino acids: CASSLVSGTANQPQHF. The CDR3, as DNA: TGTGCCAGCAGCTTAGTTTCCGGGACAGCTAATCAGCCCCAGCATTTT. Combining the CDR3 with reference TRBV7-8 and TRBJ1-5 gives the whole variable domain GAGVSQSPRYKVAKRGQDVALRCDPISGHVSLFWYQQALGQGPEFLTYFQNEAQLDKSGLPSDRFFAERPEGSVSTLKIQRTQQEDSAVYLCASSLVSGTANQPQHFGDGTRLSIL.

This clonotype was observed many times. The V and J genes are TRBV6-1 and TRBJ1-5; D not resolved. Germline-derived CDR1 and CDR2 are MNHNS and SASEGT. The CDR3 has 14 residues. V was cut by 6 bases and J by 6 bases, with 15 bases left in between. As DNA, the CDR3 is TGTGCCAGCAGCCAGCCGGGGTCCGGTCAGCCCCAGCATTTT. Translating it yields CASSQPGSGQPQHF.

With respect to this clonotype: This may be a read error: a much more frequent sequence differs by one nucleotide. J is TRBJ2-3 and V is TRBV9; no firm D call. The V gene's germline CDR1 is SGDLS and CDR2 YYNGEE. CDR3 length equals 11 residues. The CDR3, as DNA: TGTGCCAGCAGCGTAGAAGATTCGCAGTATTTT. This encodes CASSVEDSQYF.

A few counts support this clonotype. One junction end disagrees with the germline gene, perhaps due to a read error. This sequence joins TRBV19 and TRBJ2-2; a possible D gene is TRBD1 (6 bases). CDR1 and CDR2 (germline): LNHDA, SQIVND (reference sequence). CDR3 length: 15 residues. The CDR3 is CASTSDNRDTGKLFF. The CDR3 bases are TGTGCCAGTACCTCGGACAATCGGGACACCGGGAAGCTGTTTTTT.

This clonotype was counted ten times or more. The chain is built from TRBV2 and TRBJ1-5; tentatively, D is TRBD1 (6 bases). V lost 6 bases to trimming and J lost 1 base, with 16 bases between them. CDR3 length: 16 amino acids. CDR1 is SNHLY and CDR2 is FYNNEI in the germline V gene. The CDR3: CASRLGGFGSNQPQHF. The DNA for the CDR3 is TGTGCCAGCAGATTAGGGGGATTCGGGAGCAATCAGCCCCAGCATTTT.

This clonotype was observed many times. The chain combines TRBV30 with TRBJ2-7, with D tentatively TRBD1 (6 bases). Germline CDR1 reads GTSNPN; CDR2 reads SVGIG (reference sequence). V was cut by 5 bases and J by 0 bases, with 11 bases left in between. CDR3 length equals 13 residues. The DNA for the CDR3 is TGTGCCTGGGAGGGGGAATCCTCCTACGAGCAGTACTTC. Its protein product is CAWEGESSYEQYF.

This clonotype turned up a few times. For the CDR3, the DNA is TGTGCCAGCAGCTTAGAAATCCACAGGGTGGAGACCCAGTACTTC. Translated, it gives CASSLEIHRVETQYF. The V gene is TRBV7-2, the J gene TRBJ2-5; TRBD1 might be the D (6 bases). The CDR3 sequence is 15 residues long. The germline CDR1 and CDR2 sequences are SGHTA and FQGNSA. V was clipped by 1 base and J by 5 bases, with 14 bases between them.

The chain links TRBV10-2 to TRBJ2-1, with D tentatively TRBD2 (6 bases). The CDR3 totals 16 residues. The V gene lost 6 bases and the J gene lost 3 bases, with 18 bases spanning the gap. Per germline, CDR1 WSHSY and CDR2 SAAADI. The CDR3 region has the DNA TGCGCCAGCAGGGTAACGGGACTGCGAAGCTACAATGAGCAGTTCTTC. Encoded protein: CASRVTGLRSYNEQFF.